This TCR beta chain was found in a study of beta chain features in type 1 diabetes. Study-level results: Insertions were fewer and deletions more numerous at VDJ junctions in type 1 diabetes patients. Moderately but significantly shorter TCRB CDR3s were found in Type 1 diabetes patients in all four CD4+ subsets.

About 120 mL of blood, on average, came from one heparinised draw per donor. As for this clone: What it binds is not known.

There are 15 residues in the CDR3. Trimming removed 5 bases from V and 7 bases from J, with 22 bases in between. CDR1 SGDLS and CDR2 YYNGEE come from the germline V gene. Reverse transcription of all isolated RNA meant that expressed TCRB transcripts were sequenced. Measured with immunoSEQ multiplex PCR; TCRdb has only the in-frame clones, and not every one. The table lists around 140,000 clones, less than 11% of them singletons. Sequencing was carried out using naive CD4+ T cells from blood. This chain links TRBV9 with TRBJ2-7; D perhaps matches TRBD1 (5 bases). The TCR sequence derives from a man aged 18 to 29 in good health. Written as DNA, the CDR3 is TGTGCCAGCAGTCCCCACCTTGGGCAGGGTATAGAGCAGTACTTC. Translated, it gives CASSPHLGQGIEQYF.